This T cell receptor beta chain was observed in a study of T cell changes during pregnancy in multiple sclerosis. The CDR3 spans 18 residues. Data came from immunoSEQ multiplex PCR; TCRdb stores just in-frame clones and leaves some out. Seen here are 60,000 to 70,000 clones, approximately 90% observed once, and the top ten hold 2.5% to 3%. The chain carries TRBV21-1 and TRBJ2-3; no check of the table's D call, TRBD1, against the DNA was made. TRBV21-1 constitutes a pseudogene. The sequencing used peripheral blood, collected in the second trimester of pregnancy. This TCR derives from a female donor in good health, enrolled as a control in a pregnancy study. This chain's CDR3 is CASSKANSGQGHTDTQYF. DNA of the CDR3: TGTGCCAGCAGCAAAGCAAATTCCGGACAGGGGCACACAGATACGCAGTATTTT.